The T cell receptor (beta chain) described here comes from a study of blood T cell repertoires in COVID-19. About the research overall: Samples representing acute and convalescent COVID-19 were sourced from the United States, Italy and Spain. PBMCs, B-cell-depleted T cells, or T cells were the source of the cDNA or gDNA that made up the material.

The CDR3 has 17 residues. The germline gives CDR1 MNHEY, CDR2 SMNVEV (reference sequence). Trimming removed 5 bases from V and 3 bases from J; junction bases left unmatched: 11. Per the authors' pipeline: For nucleated cells, counts were estimated from reference gene primer amplification. Method: immunoSEQ multiplex PCR; TCRdb's copy keeps in-frame clones and lacks some. For V, J and clone size, that table is used; D and trimming come from the DNA. The sample has approximately 100,000 clones, 85% seen once. The specimen was peripheral blood. The chain uses TRBV27 and TRBJ2-1; TRBD2 agrees at 9 bases. The sequence was obtained from a man older than 75 with acute or convalescent COVID-19. CDR3 bases: TGTGCCAGCAGTACCCACGATTGGCGGGAGGGCTACAATGAGCAGTTCTTC. Protein product: CASSTHDWREGYNEQFF.